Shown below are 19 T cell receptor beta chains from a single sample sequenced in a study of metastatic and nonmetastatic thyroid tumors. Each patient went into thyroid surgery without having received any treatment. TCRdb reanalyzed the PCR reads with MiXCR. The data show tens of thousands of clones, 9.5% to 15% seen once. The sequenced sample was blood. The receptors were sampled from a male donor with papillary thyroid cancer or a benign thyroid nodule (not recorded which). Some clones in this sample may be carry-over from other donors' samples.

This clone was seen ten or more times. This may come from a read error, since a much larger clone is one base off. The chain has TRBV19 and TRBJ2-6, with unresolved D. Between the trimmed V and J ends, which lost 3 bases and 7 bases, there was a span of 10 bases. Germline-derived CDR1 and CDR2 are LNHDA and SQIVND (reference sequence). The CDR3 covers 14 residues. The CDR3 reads CASSMSRVANVLTF. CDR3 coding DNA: TGTGCCAGTAGTATGAGCCGGGTTGCCAACGTCCTGACTTTC.

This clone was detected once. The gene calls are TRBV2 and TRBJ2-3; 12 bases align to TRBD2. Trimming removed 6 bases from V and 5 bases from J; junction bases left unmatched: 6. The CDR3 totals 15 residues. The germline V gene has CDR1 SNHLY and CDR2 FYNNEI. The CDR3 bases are TGTGCCAGCAGGGAACTAGCGGGGGGAGGAGATACGCAGTATTTT. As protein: CASRELAGGGDTQYF.

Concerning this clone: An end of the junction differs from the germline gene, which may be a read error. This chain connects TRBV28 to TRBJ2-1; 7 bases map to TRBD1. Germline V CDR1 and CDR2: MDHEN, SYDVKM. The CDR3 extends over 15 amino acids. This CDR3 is CASRLGTVPVNDQFF. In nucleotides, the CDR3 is TGTGCCAGCAGGCTCGGGACAGTCCCCGTCAATGATCAGTTCTTC.

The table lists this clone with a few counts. CDR3: CASRLLGSYEQYF. The DNA of the CDR3 is TGTGCCAGCAGACTCTTGGGCTCCTACGAGCAGTACTTC. The gene calls are TRBV28 and TRBJ2-7; D is uncertain. The CDR3 length is 13 residues. Germline CDR1 MDHEN, CDR2 SYDVKM. Trimming stripped 6 bases from V and 0 bases from J, with 9 bases between.

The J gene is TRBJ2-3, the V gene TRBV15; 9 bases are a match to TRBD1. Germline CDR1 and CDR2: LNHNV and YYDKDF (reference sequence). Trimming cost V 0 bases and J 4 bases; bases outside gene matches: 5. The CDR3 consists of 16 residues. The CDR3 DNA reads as TGTGCCACCAGCAGAGATAGAGGGACAGGGTCAGATACGCAGTATTTT. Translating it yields CATSRDRGTGSDTQYF.

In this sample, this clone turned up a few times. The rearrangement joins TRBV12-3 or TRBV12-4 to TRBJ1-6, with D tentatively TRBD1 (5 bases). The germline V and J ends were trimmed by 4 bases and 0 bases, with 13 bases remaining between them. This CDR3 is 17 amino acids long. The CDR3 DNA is TGTGCCAGCAGTTCCTCCAGGAGGGGCTCCTATAATTCACCCCTCCACTTT. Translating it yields CASSSSRRGSYNSPLHF.

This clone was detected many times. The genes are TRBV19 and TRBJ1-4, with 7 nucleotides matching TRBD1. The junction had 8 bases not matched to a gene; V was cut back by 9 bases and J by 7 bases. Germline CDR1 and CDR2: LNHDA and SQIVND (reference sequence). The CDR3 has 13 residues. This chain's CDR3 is CASHRGRGEKLFF. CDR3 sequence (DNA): TGTGCCAGCCACAGGGGCCGGGGTGAAAAACTGTTTTTT.

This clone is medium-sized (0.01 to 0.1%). The CDR3 loop is CASSFRGSTYEQYF. The CDR3 region has the DNA TGTGCCAGCAGTTTCAGGGGATCGACGTACGAGCAGTACTTC. The V and J genes are TRBV27 and TRBJ2-7; possible D gene TRBD1, 6 bases. Germline V gene data show CDR1 as MNHEY and CDR2 as SMNVEV (reference sequence). V lost 3 bases and J lost 4, with 13 bases in between. The CDR3 totals 14 residues.

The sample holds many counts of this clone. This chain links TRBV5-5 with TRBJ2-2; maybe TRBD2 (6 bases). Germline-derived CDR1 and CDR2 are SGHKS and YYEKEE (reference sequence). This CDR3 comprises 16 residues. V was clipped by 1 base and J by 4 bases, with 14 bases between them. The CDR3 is CASSLPGGEPTGELFF. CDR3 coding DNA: TGTGCCAGCAGCTTGCCTGGCGGGGAGCCCACCGGGGAGCTGTTTTTT.

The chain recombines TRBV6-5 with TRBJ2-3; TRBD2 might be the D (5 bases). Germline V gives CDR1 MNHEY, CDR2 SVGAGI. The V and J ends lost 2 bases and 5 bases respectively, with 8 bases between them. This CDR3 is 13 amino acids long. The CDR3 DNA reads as TGTGCCAGCAGTTACGCCGGGGTAGATACGCAGTATTTT. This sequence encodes CASSYAGVDTQYF.

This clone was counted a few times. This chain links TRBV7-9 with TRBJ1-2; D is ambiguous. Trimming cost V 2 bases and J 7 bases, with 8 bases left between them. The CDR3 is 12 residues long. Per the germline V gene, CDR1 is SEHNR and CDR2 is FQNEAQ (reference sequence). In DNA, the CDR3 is TGTGCCAGCAGCTTATTAGGTCTTGGCTACACCTTC. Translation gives CASSLLGLGYTF.

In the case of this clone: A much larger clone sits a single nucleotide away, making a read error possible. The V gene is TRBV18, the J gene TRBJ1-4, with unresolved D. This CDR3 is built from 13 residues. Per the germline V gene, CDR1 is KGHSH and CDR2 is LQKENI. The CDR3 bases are TGTGCCAGCTCCCCACAAACTAATGGAAAACCGTTTTTT. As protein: CASSPQTNGKPFF.

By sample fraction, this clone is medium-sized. The CDR3, as DNA: TGTGCCACCAGCAGAGCGGAATTAGCGGGAGGGTCCGGGGAGCTGTTTTTT. Translating gives CATSRAELAGGSGELFF. This chain links TRBV15 with TRBJ2-2; TRBD2 matches 11 bases. Per the germline V gene, CDR1 is LNHNV and CDR2 is YYDKDF (reference sequence). The CDR3 length is 17 residues. V lost 1 base and J lost 6; bases outside the gene matches: 7.

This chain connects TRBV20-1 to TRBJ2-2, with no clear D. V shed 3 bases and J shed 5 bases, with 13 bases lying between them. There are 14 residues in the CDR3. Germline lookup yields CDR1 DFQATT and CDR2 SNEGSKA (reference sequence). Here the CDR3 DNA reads TGCAGTGCTAGCTTCGAGAGTCATACCGGGGAGCTGTTTTTT. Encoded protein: CSASFESHTGELFF.

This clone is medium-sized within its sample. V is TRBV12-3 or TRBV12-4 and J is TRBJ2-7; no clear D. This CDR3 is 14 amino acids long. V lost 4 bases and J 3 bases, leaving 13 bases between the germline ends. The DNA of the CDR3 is TGTGCCAGCAGTTCCTCAGACACAATCTACGAGCAGTACTTC. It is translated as CASSSSDTIYEQYF.

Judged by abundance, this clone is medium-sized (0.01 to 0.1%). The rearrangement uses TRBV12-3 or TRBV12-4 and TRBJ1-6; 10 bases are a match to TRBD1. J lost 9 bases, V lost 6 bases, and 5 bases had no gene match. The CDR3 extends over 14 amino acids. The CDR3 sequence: CASRGQGFGSPLHF. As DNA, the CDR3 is TGTGCCAGCAGGGGACAGGGGTTCGGTTCACCCCTCCACTTT.

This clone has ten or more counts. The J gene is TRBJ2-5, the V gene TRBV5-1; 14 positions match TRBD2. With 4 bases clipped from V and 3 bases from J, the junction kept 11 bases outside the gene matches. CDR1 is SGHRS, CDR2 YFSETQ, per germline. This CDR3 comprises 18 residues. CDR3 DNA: TGCGCCAGCAGCCCAATTACTCCGGGACTAGCGGGAGAAGAGACCCAGTACTTC. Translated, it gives CASSPITPGLAGEETQYF.

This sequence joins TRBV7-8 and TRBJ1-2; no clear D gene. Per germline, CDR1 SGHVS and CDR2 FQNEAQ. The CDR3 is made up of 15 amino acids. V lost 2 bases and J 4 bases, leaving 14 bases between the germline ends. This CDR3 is CASSLQVTAGYGYTF. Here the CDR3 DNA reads TGTGCCAGCAGCTTACAGGTGACGGCGGGCTATGGCTACACCTTC.

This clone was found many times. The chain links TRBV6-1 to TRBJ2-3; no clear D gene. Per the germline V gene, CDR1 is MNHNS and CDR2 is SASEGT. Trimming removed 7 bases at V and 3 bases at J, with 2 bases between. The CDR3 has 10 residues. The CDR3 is CASKTDTQYF. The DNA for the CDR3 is TGTGCCAGCAAGACAGATACGCAGTATTTT.